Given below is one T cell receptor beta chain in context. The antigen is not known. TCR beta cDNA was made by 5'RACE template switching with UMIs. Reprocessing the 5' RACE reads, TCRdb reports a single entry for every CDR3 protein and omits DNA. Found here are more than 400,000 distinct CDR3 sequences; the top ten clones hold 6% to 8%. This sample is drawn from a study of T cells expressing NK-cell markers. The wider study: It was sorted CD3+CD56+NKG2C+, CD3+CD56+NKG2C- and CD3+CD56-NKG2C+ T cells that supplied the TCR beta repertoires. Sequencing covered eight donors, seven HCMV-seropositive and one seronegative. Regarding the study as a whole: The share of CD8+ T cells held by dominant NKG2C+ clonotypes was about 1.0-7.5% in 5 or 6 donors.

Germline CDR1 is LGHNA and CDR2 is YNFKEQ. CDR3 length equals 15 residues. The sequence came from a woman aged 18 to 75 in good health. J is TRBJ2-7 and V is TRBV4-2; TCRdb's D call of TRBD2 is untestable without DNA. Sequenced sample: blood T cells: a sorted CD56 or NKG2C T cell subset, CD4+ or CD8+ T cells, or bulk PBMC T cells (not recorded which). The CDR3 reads CASSQGQLASYEQYF.